This T cell receptor beta chain was recorded in a study of shared clonotypes between healthy human individuals. General study findings and limits: Only blood was sampled, and tissue TCR repertoires likely differ from blood ones.

A remark on this clone: Its target is unknown.

The V and J ends lost 2 bases and 5 bases, in that order; junction bases with no gene match: 10. CDR1 is SGHRS, CDR2 YFSETQ, per germline. This CDR3 spans 17 amino acids. Method: immunoSEQ multiplex PCR; TCRdb's copy keeps in-frame clones and lacks some. Here the sample spans around 1,100,000 clones, roughly 80% being singletons. The chain employs TRBV5-1 and TRBJ2-2; TRBD2 agrees at 9 bases. This receptor was identified in a man between 18 and 29 years old in good health. Some clones in this sample may be carry-over from other donors' samples. Sequenced input: memory CD4+ T cells from PBMCs. Indicated subset: CD45RA-negative fraction. The CDR3 loop is CASSFLIAGVGTGELFF. As DNA, the CDR3 is TGCGCCAGCAGCTTCCTAATAGCGGGAGTTGGTACCGGGGAGCTGTTTTTT. Supplemented by reference TRBV5-1 and TRBJ2-2, the full variable domain reads KAGVTQTPRYLIKTRGQQVTLSCSPISGHRSVSWYQQTPGQGLQFLFEYFSETQRNKGNFPGRFSGRQFSNSRSEMNVSTLELGDSALYLCASSFLIAGVGTGELFFGEGSRLTVL.